This T cell receptor (beta chain) was sequenced in a study of CD8 T cells in Susac syndrome. Whole-study context: At blood draw, Susac syndrome patients were therapy-naive, on corticosteroids, or on intravenous immunoglobulin alone. Points from the study as a whole: There was no clonal expansion in the CD4+ T cell repertoires of Susac syndrome.

For this clonotype: Its antigen is not known.

TEMRA cells were enriched by FACS, while CD8+ and CD4+ T cells were obtained through a negative isolation that was performed magnetically. It was with random hexamers that roughly 0.5 to 1 ug RNA was reverse transcribed. Across 54 Vbeta and 13 Jbeta, TCR beta CDR3 was amplified with immunoSEQ multiplex PCR. One entry per CDR3 protein results from TCRdb running MiXCR on the immunoSEQ multiplex PCR reads. Of under 250,000 distinct CDR3 sequences listed, around 93% are singletons. This CDR3 region has 15 residues. Germline lookup yields CDR1 LGHNA and CDR2 YSLEER. Trimming took off 4 bases at V and 1 base at J, with 11 bases between the two ends.

Sequencing used CD4+ T cells from PBMCs. This chain links TRBV4-3 with TRBJ1-3; no clear D gene. The TCR was taken from a human donor with Susac syndrome. CDR3 sequence: CASSPQDGSGNTIYF. In DNA, the CDR3 is TGCGCCAGCAGCCCCCAGGACGGATCTGGAAACACCATATATTTT.